A single sample is the source of the 18 T cell receptor beta chains below, sequenced in a study of molecular identifiers for immune sequencing clone quantification. MiXCR, run by TCRdb on the PCR reads, gives a single entry per CDR3 protein. The repertoire holds about 640,000 distinct CDR3 sequences, just under 20% seen once, with 0.7% to 1% in the top ten. The source material was naive CD8+ T cells from blood, with Jurkat cell RNA spiked in. The subset here: FACS-sorted CD8+CD4-CCR7+CD45RA+ naive T cells. These receptors all stem from a human donor in good health. Some libraries in this study had Jurkat cell RNA spiked in.

This clonotype was seen ten or more times. The chain recombines TRBV20-1 with TRBJ2-7; TRBD1 matches 7 bases. The trim removed 4 bases at V and 1 base at J, leaving 7 bases unmatched. CDR1 and CDR2 (germline): DFQATT, SNEGSKA (reference sequence). The CDR3 spans 14 residues. The CDR3 protein is CSATDRAGSYEQYF. The CDR3 DNA follows: TGCAGTGCTACTGACAGGGCAGGGTCCTACGAGCAGTACTTC.

Ten or more counts support this clonotype. The CDR3 loop is CSVVGENTSSGEQYF. In DNA, the CDR3 is TGCAGCGTTGTAGGGGAAAACACCTCGTCGGGGGAGCAGTACTTC. The V and J genes are TRBV29-1 and TRBJ2-7; the D gene could be TRBD1 or TRBD2 (5 bases each). Per germline, CDR1 SQVTM and CDR2 ANQGSEA. Deletions cut 4 bases from V and 7 bases from J, with 23 bases between. This CDR3 region has 15 residues.

Details on this clonotype: Just one base apart from a much larger clone, this may be a read error. V usage is TRBV4-3 and J usage is TRBJ2-7; D remains ambiguous. Looked up from germline, CDR1 is LGHNA and CDR2 is YSLEER. The CDR3 has 14 amino acids. This chain's CDR3 is CASCQDGVSYEQYF. The DNA of the CDR3 is TGCGCCAGCTGCCAAGATGGCGTATCCTACGAGCAGTACTTC.

A few counts support this clonotype. In DNA, the CDR3 is TGTGCCAGCAGCGATGGAAGTGTGACACCGAACACTGAAGCTTTCTTT. This encodes CASSDGSVTPNTEAFF. J is TRBJ1-1 and V is TRBV5-4; D gene ambiguous. Germline CDR1 is SGHNT and CDR2 is YYREEE (reference sequence). Trimming stripped 4 bases from V and 1 base from J, with 17 bases between. There are 16 residues in the CDR3.

In its sample, this clonotype was seen many times. J is TRBJ1-1 and V is TRBV7-8, with 7 positions matching TRBD1. Unmatched junction bases numbered 13, after V lost 4 bases and J lost 5 bases. The CDR3 contains 16 residues. In germline, CDR1 is SGHVS, CDR2 FQNEAQ. CDR3 DNA: TGTGCCAGCAGCTCCCCAGGGGGGGACGGGACGACTGAAGCTTTCTTT. Its protein is CASSSPGGDGTTEAFF.

Notes on this clonotype: One base away lies a much larger clone, so this may be a sequencing read error. V gene TRBV4-1 combines with J gene TRBJ1-1, with TRBD1 identical over 9 bases. In germline, CDR1 is MGHRA, CDR2 YSYEKL. This CDR3 has 15 amino acids. V was pared by 0 bases and J by 6 bases, with 5 bases of the junction left unmatched. The DNA for the CDR3 is TGCGCCAGCAGCCAAGAGCCCACAGGGGGCGCTGAAGCTTTCTTT. Translating it yields CASSQEPTGGAEAFF.

There are many counts of this clonotype. The chain has TRBV29-1 and TRBJ1-3; possible D gene TRBD1, 5 bases. V was clipped by 2 bases and J by 4 bases, with 12 bases between them. CDR1 is SQVTM, CDR2 ANQGSEA, per germline. This CDR3 spans 14 amino acids. CDR3 nucleotides: TGCAGCGTTGAATCCTGGGACGGAGGAAACACCATATATTTT. Translated, it gives CSVESWDGGNTIYF. Based on the CDR3 plus reference TRBV29-1 and TRBJ1-3, the full variable domain is SAVISQKPSRDICQRGTSLTIQCQVDSQVTMMFWYRQQPGQSLTLIATANQGSEATYESGFVIDKFPISRPNLTFSTLTVSNMSPEDSSIYLCSVESWDGGNTIYFGEGSWLTVV.

This clonotype came up many times. Here the CDR3 reads CASSEEKSTDTQYF. CDR3 nucleotides: TGTGCCAGCAGCGAGGAAAAGAGCACAGATACGCAGTATTTT. J is TRBJ2-3 and V is TRBV9; D is uncertain. The CDR3 contains 14 residues. Germline loops: CDR1 SGDLS, CDR2 YYNGEE. V was clipped by 3 bases and J by 0 bases, with 8 bases between them.

Concerning this clonotype itself: A much larger clonotype is one base distant, so this may be a read error. The J gene is TRBJ2-1, the V gene TRBV7-3; 7 nucleotides line up with TRBD1. The CDR3 sequence is 16 residues long. The germline V gene has CDR1 SGHTA and CDR2 FQGTGA. The CDR3 DNA follows: TGTGCCAGCAGCTTACTATACGGGACAGCCTACAGTGAGCAGTTCTTC. Translation gives CASSLLYGTAYSEQFF.

The sample holds many counts of this clonotype. V gene TRBV14 combines with J gene TRBJ2-3; D remains unclear. The CDR3 spans 16 residues. The V end was cut by 3 bases, the J end by 0 bases, with 13 bases between. CDR1 is SGHDN, CDR2 FVKESK, per germline. The DNA for the CDR3 is TGTGCCAGCAGCCACACGGACGGCCCTAGCACAGATACGCAGTATTTT. Translated, it gives CASSHTDGPSTDTQYF.

The genes are TRBV4-1 and TRBJ2-7; 11 positions match TRBD1. Germline lookup yields CDR1 MGHRA and CDR2 YSYEKL. The V gene end was trimmed by 4 bases and the J gene end by 5 bases; junction bases not matched to a gene: 7. The CDR3 is 15 residues long. CDR3 bases: TGCGCCAGCAGCCTTCGGACAGGGGGCATCGACGAGCAGTACTTC. It encodes CASSLRTGGIDEQYF.

Points on this clonotype: It may be a read error: a sequence one base away is much more abundant. The V gene is TRBV29-1, the J gene TRBJ2-1; 10 bases line up with TRBD2. Germline-derived CDR1 and CDR2 are SQVTM and ANQGSEA. The length of the CDR3 is 16 residues. V gave up 4 bases and J gave up 3 bases; unmatched junction bases: 9. The CDR3: CSVGGSRTSGYNEQFF. The CDR3 coding sequence is TGCAGCGTTGGGGGCTCCCGGACTAGCGGCTACAATGAGCAGTTCTTC.

This clonotype was observed at least ten times. The rearrangement links TRBV7-9 to TRBJ2-2; D may match TRBD1 or TRBD2 (5 bases each). Germline CDR1 and CDR2: SEHNR and FQNEAQ (reference sequence). This CDR3 comprises 17 residues. Trimming removed 7 bases from V and 1 base from J, with 19 bases in between. The CDR3 DNA sequence: TGTGCCAGCATCCCGGGGCAGCCATACATGAACACCGGGGAGCTGTTTTTT. It translates to CASIPGQPYMNTGELFF.

This clonotype appeared many times. The chain links TRBV20-1 to TRBJ2-3; 9 bases agree with TRBD1. Per germline, CDR1 DFQATT and CDR2 SNEGSKA (reference sequence). The V gene end was trimmed by 2 bases and the J gene end by 2 bases; junction bases not matched to a gene: 17. The CDR3 consists of 19 residues. The CDR3 region is CSARKGQGTVLEFTDTQYF. CDR3 coding DNA: TGCAGTGCTAGAAAGGGACAGGGTACGGTTTTGGAGTTCACAGATACGCAGTATTTT.

This clonotype occurred many times. The chain has TRBV6-6 and TRBJ2-4; possible D gene TRBD2, 6 bases. This CDR3 region has 15 residues. The ends were cut back, 0 bases at V and 8 bases at J, with 14 bases in the middle. Per germline, CDR1 MNHNY and CDR2 SVGAGI (reference sequence). CDR3 protein: CASSYSPGTVDIQYF. CDR3 coding DNA: TGTGCCAGCAGTTACTCCCCGGGGACTGTCGACATTCAGTACTTC.

This clonotype was detected ten times or more. The genes are TRBV7-2 and TRBJ2-2, with D maybe TRBD1 (6 bases). The CDR3 spans 15 residues. CDR1 is SGHTA, CDR2 FQGNSA, per germline. V was cut by 5 bases and J by 0 bases, with 10 bases left in between. The CDR3 DNA reads as TGTGCCAGCAGCCTAGGGACAACGAACACCGGGGAGCTGTTTTTT. As protein: CASSLGTTNTGELFF.

The rearrangement uses TRBV7-8 and TRBJ2-7; D is possibly TRBD1 (5 bases). The CDR3 consists of 15 residues. The germline CDR1 and CDR2 sequences are SGHVS and FQNEAQ. Trimming removed 4 bases from V and 1 base from J, with 14 bases in between. DNA of the CDR3: TGTGCCAGCAGCTGGGGTCGACAGACGTCCTACGAGCAGTACTTC. Amino acids: CASSWGRQTSYEQYF.

Ten or more counts support this clonotype. The rearrangement links TRBV9 to TRBJ1-1; D gene uncertain. Germline CDR1 reads SGDLS; CDR2 reads YYNGEE. There are 14 residues in the CDR3. The ends were cut back, 3 bases at V and 4 bases at J, with 13 bases in the middle. The CDR3 spells CASSEQTSSTEAFF. The DNA of the CDR3 is TGTGCCAGCAGCGAACAGACTAGCAGCACTGAAGCTTTCTTT.